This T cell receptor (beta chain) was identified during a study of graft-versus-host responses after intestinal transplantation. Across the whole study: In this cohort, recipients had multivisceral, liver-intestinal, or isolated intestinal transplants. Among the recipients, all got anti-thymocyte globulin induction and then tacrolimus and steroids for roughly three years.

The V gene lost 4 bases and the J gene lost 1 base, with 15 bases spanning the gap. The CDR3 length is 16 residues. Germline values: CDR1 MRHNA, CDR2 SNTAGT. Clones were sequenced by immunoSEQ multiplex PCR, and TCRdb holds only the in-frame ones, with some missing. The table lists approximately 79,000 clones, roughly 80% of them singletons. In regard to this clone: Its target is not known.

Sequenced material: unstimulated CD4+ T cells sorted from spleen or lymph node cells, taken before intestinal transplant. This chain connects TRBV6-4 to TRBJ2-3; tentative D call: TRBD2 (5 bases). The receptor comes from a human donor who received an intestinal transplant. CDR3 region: CASSAGSSGGTDTQYF. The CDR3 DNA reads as TGTGCCAGCAGTGCGGGGTCCAGCGGAGGCACAGATACGCAGTATTTT.